A single sample gave rise to the 14 T cell receptor beta chains below, sequenced in a study of identical twins. TCRdb ran MiXCR on the 5' RACE reads and lists one entry per CDR3 protein. The data contain around 690,000 distinct CDR3 sequences, about 20% of them seen just once; the ten biggest clones take up roughly 4.3%. The same data also went into a second study, on T cells expressing NK-cell markers.

The sample taken for sequencing was PBMCs. The source of these receptors is a woman aged 18-29 years in good health.

This clonotype showed up many times. The rearrangement uses TRBV20-1 and TRBJ2-1; D tentatively fits TRBD1 or TRBD2 (5 bases each). The CDR3 consists of 13 residues. The V gene's germline CDR1 is DFQATT and CDR2 SNEGSKA (reference sequence). V was pared by 5 bases and J by 4 bases, with 12 bases between. The DNA of the CDR3 is TGCAGTGCTTGGGGTGGGGGATACAATGAGCAGTTCTTC. As protein: CSAWGGGYNEQFF.

This sequence joins TRBV29-1 and TRBJ2-3, with 8 bases that match TRBD2. After removal of 6 bases from V and 3 bases from J, the junction contained 11 bases not matched to a gene. The germline CDR1 and CDR2 sequences are SQVTM and ANQGSEA. CDR3 length: 15 residues. In DNA, the CDR3 is TGCAGCGTCGCCGGGGGGGGCAGGGATACAGATACGCAGTATTTT. It is translated as CSVAGGGRDTDTQYF.

This clonotype came up many times. The chain employs TRBV5-1 and TRBJ2-1; D perhaps matches TRBD2 (6 bases). The V and J ends lost 0 bases and 7 bases respectively, with 14 bases between them. Germline CDR1 SGHRS, CDR2 YFSETQ. The CDR3 is 15 residues long. This CDR3 reads CASSLVQGGGNEQFF. DNA for the CDR3: TGCGCCAGCAGCTTGGTCCAGGGAGGTGGGAATGAGCAGTTCTTC.

This clonotype came up a few times. The rearrangement uses TRBV5-1 and TRBJ1-1; no firm D call. Germline values: CDR1 SGHRS, CDR2 YFSETQ. The CDR3 has 14 residues. Trimming cost V 0 bases and J 4 bases, with 10 bases left between them. CDR3 region: CASSLAVKSTEAFF. CDR3 nucleotides: TGCGCCAGCAGCTTGGCCGTAAAAAGCACTGAAGCTTTCTTT.

In DNA, the CDR3 is TGTGCCACCGGACAGTCCACAGATACGCAGTATTTT. Protein: CATGQSTDTQYF. The chain links TRBV7-9 to TRBJ2-3; TRBD1 is a possible D gene (6 bases). Trimming stripped 10 bases from V and 2 bases from J, with 10 bases between. CDR1 is SEHNR and CDR2 is FQNEAQ in the germline V gene (reference sequence). CDR3 length equals 12 residues.

This clonotype was recorded a few times. This may be a read error, as it is one base from a much larger clone. The chain has TRBV9 and TRBJ2-1; TRBD2 might be the D (6 bases). This CDR3 region has 10 residues. V lost 7 bases and J lost 7, with 6 bases in between. Germline CDR1 SGDLS, CDR2 YYNGEE. The CDR3 spells CASAGNEQFF. CDR3 sequence (DNA): TGTGCCAGCGCGGGGAATGAGCAGTTCTTC.

A few counts support this clonotype. The gene calls are TRBV20-1 and TRBJ1-5; the D is unclear. This CDR3 has 14 amino acids. V was pared by 4 bases and J by 0 bases, with 10 bases between. The germline CDR1 and CDR2 sequences are DFQATT and SNEGSKA (reference sequence). CDR3: CSATTANSNQPQHF. As DNA, the CDR3 is TGCAGTGCTACCACGGCTAATAGCAATCAGCCCCAGCATTTT.

The gene calls are TRBV20-1 and TRBJ2-7, with D unclear. CDR1 and CDR2 from the germline V gene are DFQATT and SNEGSKA (reference sequence). V was trimmed by 4 bases and J by 2 bases, leaving 9 bases between them. This CDR3 contains 12 residues. The CDR3 DNA reads TGCAGTGCTACTGAAAATACCTACGAGCAGTACTTC. This sequence encodes CSATENTYEQYF.

This clonotype has just a few counts. The chain has TRBV2 and TRBJ2-3; 7 bases map to TRBD1. Trimming cost V 1 base and J 4 bases; bases outside gene matches: 8. Germline-derived CDR1 and CDR2 are SNHLY and FYNNEI. This CDR3 comprises 16 residues. The CDR3 sequence: CASSEVQGDRSDTQYF. The CDR3 nucleotides read TGTGCCAGCAGTGAAGTTCAGGGGGATAGATCAGATACGCAGTATTTT.

This chain joins TRBV10-1 and TRBJ2-2; no definite D call. V gave up 2 bases and J gave up 6 bases, with 10 bases separating them. This CDR3 spans 14 amino acids. CDR1 and CDR2 (germline): WNHNN, SYGVQD (reference sequence). In DNA form, the CDR3 reads TGCGCCAGCAGTGAGGCCGGCAGGTCCGGGGAGCTGTTTTTT. It yields the protein CASSEAGRSGELFF.

The chain recombines TRBV7-8 with TRBJ2-5; 8 nucleotides line up with TRBD2. Germline V CDR1 and CDR2: SGHVS, FQNEAQ. The CDR3 sequence is 17 residues long. V trimming: 0 bases; J trimming: 2 bases; junction bases outside the gene matches: 8. The CDR3 loop reads CASSLAGGGGYQETQYF. CDR3 nucleotides: TGTGCCAGCAGCTTAGCCGGGGGCGGGGGGTATCAAGAGACCCAGTACTTC. Drawing the rest from reference TRBV7-8 and TRBJ2-5, the complete variable domain is GAGVSQSPRYKVAKRGQDVALRCDPISGHVSLFWYQQALGQGPEFLTYFQNEAQLDKSGLPSDRFFAERPEGSVSTLKIQRTQQEDSAVYLCASSLAGGGGYQETQYFGPGTRLLVL.

This chain uses TRBV12-3 or TRBV12-4 with TRBJ2-1, with 10 bases fitting TRBD2. The CDR3 sequence is 15 residues long. V was pared by 5 bases and J by 8 bases, with 9 bases of the junction left unmatched. The CDR3 DNA sequence: TGTGCCAGCAGTCGGGGGTCTAGCGGGAGTTATGAGCAGTTCTTC. It yields the protein CASSRGSSGSYEQFF.

This clonotype came up many times. The chain has TRBV20-1 and TRBJ2-1, with 10 bases that match TRBD2. The CDR3 is 14 residues long. Germline V gene data show CDR1 as DFQATT and CDR2 as SNEGSKA (reference sequence). With 5 bases clipped from V and 2 bases from J, the junction kept 3 bases outside the gene matches. The CDR3 nucleotides are TGCAGTGCTGCCGGACTAGCGGCCTACAATGAGCAGTTCTTC. Encoded protein: CSAAGLAAYNEQFF.

This clonotype was observed a handful of times. This chain joins TRBV7-9 and TRBJ2-6, with D tentatively TRBD1 (6 bases). Deletions cut 2 bases from V and 0 bases from J, with 8 bases between. Looked up from germline, CDR1 is SEHNR and CDR2 is FQNEAQ (reference sequence). The CDR3 has 16 amino acids. CDR3 DNA sequence: TGTGCCAGCAGCTTAAGGACAGACTCTGGGGCCAACGTCCTGACTTTC. Protein: CASSLRTDSGANVLTF.